These T cell receptor beta chains were read from a single sample in a study of tumor-infiltrating lymphocytes in primary liver carcinoma. TCRdb reprocessed the multiplex PCR reads via MiXCR and lists one record per CDR3 protein. The sample carries about 74,000 distinct CDR3 sequences, approximately 74% recorded once. Sequencing input: liver tumor tissue from sampling region 4. The receptor set was obtained from a man in his forties with primary liver carcinoma and hepatitis B virus infection. The CDR3 runs from the conserved cysteine through the conserved F or W. A D gene is named only where the DNA matches it firmly. The listing skips clone size in some rows; elsewhere it reads once, few, many or a size class.

d_gene,len,abundance,j_gene,v_gene,CDR3nt,CDR3aa
.,15,.,TRBJ2-6,TRBV5-4,TGTGTCAGCAGCTTGGTTAACCCTGGGGCCAACGTCCTGACATTC,CVSSLVNPGANVLTF
.,16,many,TRBJ2-1,TRBV7-8,TGTGCCAGCAGCTTAGTTGCTGGCGGGTACGGAAATGAGCAGTTCTTC,CASSLVAGGYGNEQFF
TRBD1,14,.,TRBJ2-7,TRBV29-1,TGCAGCGCACGGACGAGGCTAGGGGGCGGGGAGCAGTACTTC,CSARTRLGGGEQYF
TRBD1,13,.,TRBJ2-1,TRBV29-1,TGCAGCGTGGCCGGGACAGGGGGTCAAGAGCAGTTCTTC,CSVAGTGGQEQFF
.,15,.,TRBJ2-7,TRBV12-3/TRBV12-4,TGTGCCAGCATTGTCCTCGAGAGGGCCTTGGAAGAGCAGCACTTC,CASIVLERALEEQHF
.,15,once,TRBJ1-3,TRBV11-2,TGTGCCACCAGCACCACAGAGGGCTCTGGAAACACCATATATTTT,CATSTTEGSGNTIYF
TRBD1,14,many,TRBJ1-4,TRBV6-5,TGTGCCAGCAGTTATTCGAGGGACAGAGAAAAACTGTTTTTT,CASSYSRDREKLFF
TRBD1,15,.,TRBJ2-1,TRBV4-1,TGCGCCGGCTGCCAGGACAGGGGCTCCTCGTCTGAGCAGTTCTTC,CAGCQDRGSSSEQFF
.,15,.,TRBJ2-5,TRBV25-1,TGTGCCAACAGTGAACTTACAGGGCCAGGAGAGACCCAGTACTTC,CANSELTGPGETQYF
.,14,.,TRBJ1-4,TRBV11-2,TGTGCCAGCAGCTTTGAGGTTGGGGAGGAAAAGCTGTTTTTT,CASSFEVGEEKLFF
.,19,.,TRBJ2-7,TRBV4-1,TGCGCCAGCCGCCGACGGGTAATAGCGAGAGGGCCTGAGGGATTAGAGCAGTATTTC,CASRRRVIARGPEGLEQYF
.,18,once,TRBJ2-1,TRBV5-6,TGTGCCAGCAGCTTGGCCGGGACCGCGCAGCAGTTCGTCAATGAGCAGTTCTTC,CASSLAGTAQQFVNEQFF
.,15,.,TRBJ2-7,TRBV6-1,TGTGCCAGCAGTAGGCAGAGTTTCGAGTCGGGCGAGCAGTACTTC,CASSRQSFESGEQYF
TRBD1,13,many,TRBJ2-7,TRBV6-1,TGTGCCAGCAGGACAGGGGTGGGCTACGAGCAGTACTTC,CASRTGVGYEQYF
.,13,many,TRBJ2-1,TRBV12-3/TRBV12-4,TGTGCCAGCAAGGGGAGCTCCTACAATGAGCAGTTCTTC,CASKGSSYNEQFF
TRBD1,14,.,TRBJ2-2,TRBV6-1,TGTGCCAGCACCCGACAGGGGGCAACGGGGGAGCTGTTATTC,CASTRQGATGELLF
TRBD2,16,.,TRBJ2-1,TRBV6-5,TGTGCGAGCAGTTCCGATGGACTAGCGGGATACAATGAGCAGTTCTTC,CASSSDGLAGYNEQFF
.,14,.,TRBJ2-7,TRBV6-5,TGTGCCAGCAGGGAGACTAGAGTGGGATACGAGCAGTACTTC,CASRETRVGYEQYF
.,15,.,TRBJ2-1,TRBV11-1,TGTGTCAGCAGCTTAGGCTTAGCCCAATACAATGAGCAATTCTTC,CVSSLGLAQYNEQFF
TRBD2,13,.,TRBJ2-7,TRBV11-2,TGCGCCAGCAACTTAGGACTAGCGGGGGTAGAATACTTC,CASNLGLAGVEYF
.,10,.,TRBJ2-1,TRBV29-1,TGCAGCGTTATTCAGCACGAGCAGTTCTTC,CSVIQHEQFF
.,12,.,TRBJ2-2,TRBV11-3,TGTGCTAACAGCCCTTACAGCGGGGAGCTGTTTTTT,CANSPYSGELFF
.,14,.,TRBJ2-7,TRBV12-3/TRBV12-4,TGTGGCAGCAGTTTTCAGGGGACCTCCTACGAGCAGTATTTC,CGSSFQGTSYEQYF
.,13,.,TRBJ2-3,TRBV29-1,TGCAGCCGGTGTCCTGAAGGCACAGATACGCAGTATTTT,CSRCPEGTDTQYF
.,12,.,TRBJ2-1,TRBV12-5,TGTGCTAGTGGCACCGGCTGCAATGAACAGTTCTTC,CASGTGCNEQFF
.,17,.,TRBJ2-7,TRBV11-2,TGTGCCAGCAGCTTAGAGTTCGGGACACCTAGCTCCTACGAGCAGTACTTC,CASSLEFGTPSSYEQYF
TRBD2,16,many,TRBJ2-1,TRBV14,TGTGCCAGCAGCCAAGATCCAGCTAGCGGGGTCAATGAGCAGTTCTTC,CASSQDPASGVNEQFF
TRBD2,16,.,TRBJ2-5,TRBV11-2,TGTGCCAGCAGCTCAATACTAGCGGGCTCGCTAGAGACCCAGTACTTC,CASSSILAGSLETQYF
TRBD1,15,many,TRBJ1-5,TRBV6-6,TGTGCCAGCAGTTCCCGACAGGGGGCGAATCAGCCCCAGCATTTT,CASSSRQGANQPQHF
TRBD2,15,once,TRBJ2-3,TRBV6-1,TGTGCCAGCAGTGAGCTAGCGGGAGAGACAGATACGCACTATTTT,CASSELAGETDTHYF
.,14,once,TRBJ2-2,TRBV6-6,TGTGCCAGCAGTTACCGGTCCTCAGCCGGAGAGCTGTTTTTT,CASSYRSSAGELFF
TRBD1,14,many,TRBJ2-7,TRBV5-1,TGCGCCAGCAGGGAGACAGGGGTTACCTACGAGCAGTACTTC,CASRETGVTYEQYF
TRBD2,15,.,TRBJ2-7,TRBV6-5,TGTGCCAGCAGTCGGGGACTAGCGGGTGACTACGAGCAGTACTTC,CASSRGLAGDYEQYF
.,15,.,TRBJ2-1,TRBV20-1,TGCAGTGCTAGAGATGGGGGGGGCGGGAACTATGAGCAGTTCTTC,CSARDGGGGNYEQFF
.,16,many,TRBJ2-1,TRBV10-3,TGTGCCATCAGTGAGGGCATGAACAATTCCTACAATGAGCAGTTCTTC,CAISEGMNNSYNEQFF
.,11,.,TRBJ1-2,TRBV29-1,TGCAACGCAGGCGTGCAATATGGCTACATCTTC,CNAGVQYGYIF
.,14,many,TRBJ1-6,TRBV12-3/TRBV12-4,TGTGCCAGCAGTTTTCTAAGGGGGAATTCACCCCTCCACTTT,CASSFLRGNSPLHF
TRBD2,16,many,TRBJ2-3,TRBV29-1,TGCAGCGTTGAGGGTTGGAGGGAGGGCCGAACAGATACGCAGTATTTT,CSVEGWREGRTDTQYF
.,17,.,TRBJ2-2,TRBV4-2,TGTGCCAGTAACCAAGACGAGGACGAGCAGTCAGCCGGGGAGCTGTTCTTT,CASNQDEDEQSAGELFF
.,21,.,TRBJ2-7,TRBV6-6,TGTGCCAGCAGTTACTCGATGGGGCGACTGGGACTCCCCGTAGACTTCTATGAGCAGTACTTC,CASSYSMGRLGLPVDFYEQYF
.,13,once,TRBJ2-3,TRBV4-2,TGTACCAGCAGCCAAGACTTGGGAGATGCGCAGTATTTT,CTSSQDLGDAQYF
TRBD2,15,.,TRBJ2-7,TRBV11-2,TGCGCCAGCAGCTTAGCGGGGGACCATGAGTACGAACAGTACTTC,CASSLAGDHEYEQYF
TRBD2,16,few,TRBJ2-5,TRBV28,TGTGCCAGCAGTATGGGGGGGCTAGCGGGAGCTGAGACCCAGTACTTC,CASSMGGLAGAETQYF
.,16,many,TRBJ1-6,TRBV5-4,TGTGCCAGCAGCTTCCCAGGACAGCTAAATAATTCACCCCTCCACTTT,CASSFPGQLNNSPLHF
.,14,many,TRBJ2-7,TRBV6-6,TGTGCCAGCAGTTTGGCAGGGAGGATCTACGAGCAGTACTTC,CASSLAGRIYEQYF
.,13,.,TRBJ1-2,TRBV10-2,TGCGCCAGCAGGAAGGACGGTAGGAATGGCTACACCTTC,CASRKDGRNGYTF
.,14,.,TRBJ2-1,TRBV5-1,TGCACCAGCAGCTTGTCAGGGATCCCCGATGGGCAGTTCTTC,CTSSLSGIPDGQFF
TRBD2,15,.,TRBJ2-1,TRBV4-2,TGTGCCAGCAGACCAACCGGGACTAGCGACAATGAGCAGTTCTTC,CASRPTGTSDNEQFF
TRBD2,15,many,TRBJ2-1,TRBV10-3,TGTGCCATCAGAGGGACTAGCGGGGAAACGGGTGAGCAGTTCTTC,CAIRGTSGETGEQFF
.,17,once,TRBJ2-6,TRBV5-1,TGCGCCAGCAGCTTGGCTCCCCAGGGCCCTGGGCCCAACATCCTGACTTTC,CASSLAPQGPGPNILTF
TRBD2,15,many,TRBJ2-7,TRBV4-2,TGTGCCAGCAGCCAAGATAGCGGGGCCCGGGACGAGCAGTACTTC,CASSQDSGARDEQYF
TRBD2,17,.,TRBJ2-7,TRBV7-2,TGTGCCAGCAGCTTACGCGGCAGACTAGCGGTAAACTACGAGCAGTACTTC,CASSLRGRLAVNYEQYF
TRBD2,15,.,TRBJ2-7,TRBV20-1,TGCAGTGCTAGAGTGGGAGGGGCTAGGGTCGGCGAGCAGTACTTC,CSARVGGARVGEQYF
TRBD2,15,.,TRBJ2-1,TRBV11-2,TGTGCCAGCAGCCCCGGGACTAGCAACTACAATGAGCAGTTCTTC,CASSPGTSNYNEQFF
.,14,once,TRBJ1-6,TRBV5-1,TGCGCCAACAGCTTAAGGACGGGGGTCTCACCCCTCCACTTT,CANSLRTGVSPLHF